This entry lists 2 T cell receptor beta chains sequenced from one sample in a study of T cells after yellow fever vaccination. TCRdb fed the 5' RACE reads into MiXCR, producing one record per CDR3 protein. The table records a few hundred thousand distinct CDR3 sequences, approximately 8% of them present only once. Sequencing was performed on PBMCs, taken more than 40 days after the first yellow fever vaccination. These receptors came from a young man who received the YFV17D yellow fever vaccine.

DNA of the CDR3: TGTGCCAGCAGTTACTCGGGACTAACGGGCACTGAAGCTTTCTTT. Amino acid sequence: CASSYSGLTGTEAFF. The rearrangement uses TRBV6-5 and TRBJ1-1, with D tentatively TRBD1 (5 bases). Germline V lookup: CDR1 MNHEY, CDR2 SVGAGI. CDR3 length: 15 amino acids. V shed 0 bases and J shed 4 bases, with 12 bases lying between them.

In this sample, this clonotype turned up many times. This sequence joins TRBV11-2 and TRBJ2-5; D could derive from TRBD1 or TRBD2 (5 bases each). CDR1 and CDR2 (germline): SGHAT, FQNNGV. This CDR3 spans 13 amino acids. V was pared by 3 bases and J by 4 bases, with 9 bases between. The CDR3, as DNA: TGTGCCAGCAGCTTGGGACGAGTAGAGACCCAGTACTTC. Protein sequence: CASSLGRVETQYF.